The rows below give T cell receptor beta chains drawn from one sample of a study of beta chain features in type 1 diabetes. Clones were sequenced by immunoSEQ multiplex PCR, and TCRdb holds only the in-frame ones, with some missing. The top ten clones hold roughly 0.06% of a sample with about 470,000 clones, approximately 28% of them seen once. Sequencing was performed on naive CD4+ T cells from blood. Every receptor here comes from a young man in good health. Both conserved end residues are trimmed from each CDR3. The order of the fields is J gene, CDR3 length, V gene, CDR3 protein.

TRBJ2-1 13 TRBV29-1 SVEREAFSYNEQF
TRBJ2-3 13 TRBV7-2 ASSLVAGHTDTQY
TRBJ2-5 13 TRBV7-2 ASSTGQGLQETQY
TRBJ1-1 11 TRBV29-1 SAAGHLNTEAF
TRBJ2-5 12 TRBV6-6 ASRWDGTQETQY
TRBJ2-7 12 TRBV7-2 ASSPGLAAYEQY
TRBJ2-5 9 TRBV30 AWSFGGPQY
TRBJ2-7 12 TRBV5-4 ASSSQGPPYEQY
TRBJ2-1 11 TRBV21-1 ASSRTGDNEQF
TRBJ2-7 12 TRBV7-9 ASSLASSTYEQY
TRBJ2-5 14 TRBV10-3 AISERRGVGQETQY
TRBJ2-5 11 TRBV6-6 ASRWDSKETQY
TRBJ2-4 13 TRBV2 ASSQQGIAKNIQY
TRBJ1-2 13 TRBV25-1 ASSVPGTGGSGYT
TRBJ2-3 15 TRBV7-2 ASSITLSWGGTDTQY
TRBJ2-1 15 TRBV28 ASPPNPGGTSYNEQF
TRBJ2-5 9 TRBV7-9 ASSLSGTQY
TRBJ2-3 12 TRBV11-1 ASAREQGRDTQY
TRBJ2-1 14 TRBV7-9 ASSARLAGIINEQF
TRBJ2-6 13 TRBV30 AWERADRPANVLT
TRBJ2-5 13 TRBV7-6 ASSQDRAYQETQY
TRBJ2-1 12 TRBV6-5 ASSRLAGVFGQF
TRBJ2-1 13 TRBV9 ASSVVASGSYEQF
TRBJ2-6 15 TRBV15 ATSRDLDSSGANVLT
TRBJ2-7 12 TRBV7-7 ASSESGRPWEQY
TRBJ2-1 10 TRBV6-5 ASRQVHNEQF
TRBJ2-1 13 TRBV5-6 ASTTVGLSYNEQF
TRBJ2-7 11 TRBV30 AWSVGGSYEQY
TRBJ1-5 15 TRBV30 AWSVSRTGEGNQPQH
TRBJ2-7 11 TRBV4-3 ASSRGASYEQY
TRBJ2-7 13 TRBV7-2 ASSFSSGGSYEQY
TRBJ2-7 13 TRBV7-2 ASSLAGISTYEQY
TRBJ2-7 11 TRBV18 ASSAVFSYEQY
TRBJ2-7 11 TRBV29-1 SVRLAGSYEQY
TRBJ2-5 13 TRBV7-2 ASSLALGVGKTQY
TRBJ2-7 11 TRBV29-1 SASATGMSEQY
TRBJ2-7 9 TRBV25-1 ASSERYEQY
TRBJ2-3 14 TRBV7-8 ASSLYYGGNPDTQY
TRBJ2-3 11 TRBV9 ASTSGSTDTQY
TRBJ2-1 14 TRBV15 ATSSHTSGRYNEQF
TRBJ1-6 11 TRBV30 AYAGQHNSPLH
TRBJ1-5 13 TRBV6-5 ASSSIRDGAWPQH
TRBJ1-1 9 TRBV20-1 SARTGMYAF